The rows below give T cell receptor beta chains drawn from one sample of a study of blood T cells in healthy people across ages. TCRdb recomputed calls from the 5' RACE reads with MiXCR, one row per CDR3 protein. This sample has about 730,000 distinct CDR3 sequences, with roughly two fifths found just once. Sequenced: blood. These TCRs come from a woman in her fifties or sixties in good health. CDR3s include the opening cysteine and the closing phenylalanine or tryptophan. The D gene is left open where the match is weak. Only some rows state a clone size, as once, few, many or a class for expanded clones.

CSAIPYAKYEQYF,TGCAGTGCTATTCCTTACGCAAAGTACGAGCAGTACTTC,TRBJ2-7,.,.,TRBV20-1
CASSLNSNQPQHF,TGTGCCAGCTCCCTTAATAGCAATCAGCCCCAGCATTTT,TRBJ1-5,few,.,TRBV18
CASSEWGANTGELFF,TGTGCCAGCAGCGAGTGGGGGGCGAACACCGGGGAGCTGTTTTTT,TRBJ2-2,.,.,TRBV9
CASSLVTTAGGTGELFF,TGCGCCAGCAGCTTAGTTACGACGGCAGGGGGCACCGGGGAGCTGTTTTTT,TRBJ2-2,.,TRBD1,TRBV5-1
CASSQAEGNEQFF,TGTGCCAGCAGCCAGGCAGAAGGGAATGAGCAGTTCTTC,TRBJ2-1,.,.,TRBV3-1
CASSRDRFGNQPQHF,TGTGCCAGCAGTCGGGACAGGTTCGGCAATCAGCCCCAGCATTTT,TRBJ1-5,.,TRBD1,TRBV6-2/TRBV6-3
CAAGGPNHSYEQYF,TGTGCCGCGGGGGGCCCGAACCACTCCTACGAGCAGTACTTC,TRBJ2-7,few,TRBD2,TRBV30
CASSTDSGSSYNEQFF,TGTGCCAGCAGCACCGATAGCGGGTCATCCTACAATGAGCAGTTCTTC,TRBJ2-1,.,TRBD2,TRBV7-2
CASSQGGFSDTQYF,TGCGCCAGCAGCCAAGGGGGCTTCTCAGATACGCAGTATTTT,TRBJ2-3,.,.,TRBV4-3
CASSQKGPPETQYF,TGTGCCAGCAGCCAAAAGGGACCACCAGAGACCCAGTACTTC,TRBJ2-5,.,.,TRBV6-2/TRBV6-3
CASRWDRLLYEQYF,TGTGCCAGCCGCTGGGACAGGTTACTCTACGAGCAGTACTTC,TRBJ2-7,.,TRBD1,TRBV6-2/TRBV6-3
CSVSKDRAQTRGYEQYF,TGCAGCGTTTCCAAGGACAGGGCACAGACCAGAGGCTACGAGCAGTACTTC,TRBJ2-7,.,TRBD1,TRBV29-1
CASSQQAGSSTDTQYF,TGCGCCAGCAGCCAACAAGCGGGTTCTAGCACAGATACGCAGTATTTT,TRBJ2-3,.,.,TRBV5-1
CAGSLEGGAREQYF,TGTGCCGGCAGCTTAGAGGGGGGGGCGAGAGAGCAGTACTTC,TRBJ2-4,.,.,TRBV7-9
CSAEYRVGHTEAFF,TGCAGTGCTGAGTACAGGGTGGGGCACACTGAAGCTTTCTTT,TRBJ1-1,.,.,TRBV20-1
CSATGLTNEQFF,TGCAGTGCTACAGGACTGACCAATGAGCAGTTCTTC,TRBJ2-1,few,.,TRBV20-1
CASSSTGQSTDTQYF,TGTGCCAGCAGTTCGACAGGGCAATCGACAGATACGCAGTATTTT,TRBJ2-3,few,TRBD1,TRBV12-3/TRBV12-4
CARSSPGGEETQYF,TGCGCCCGCAGCTCCCCAGGGGGCGAGGAGACCCAGTACTTC,TRBJ2-5,.,TRBD1,TRBV5-1
CASSLGDGNNSPLHF,TGCGCCAGCAGCTTGGGGGACGGAAATAATTCACCCCTCCACTTT,TRBJ1-6,few,.,TRBV5-1
CASAVQQDNEKLFF,TGTGCCAGTGCGGTCCAACAGGATAATGAAAAACTGTTTTTT,TRBJ1-4,.,.,TRBV19
CASSLPGNQPQHF,TGTGCCAGCAGTTTACCGGGAAATCAGCCCCAGCATTTT,TRBJ1-5,.,.,TRBV28
CSARVPGTGSSGYTF,TGCAGTGCTAGAGTTCCCGGGACAGGGTCCAGTGGCTACACCTTC,TRBJ1-2,.,TRBD1,TRBV20-1
CASTNPRLQNSPPHF,TGTGCCAGCACAAATCCCAGGTTACAGAATTCACCCCCCCACTTT,TRBJ1-6,.,.,TRBV4-2
CASSLRTGEQPQHF,TGTGCCAGCAGTTTACGGACAGGGGAGCAGCCCCAGCATTTT,TRBJ1-5,few,TRBD1,TRBV28
CAISGGLAESYEQYF,TGTGCCATCAGTGGGGGACTAGCGGAATCCTACGAGCAGTACTTC,TRBJ2-7,many,TRBD2,TRBV10-3
CASILSKGASGYTF,TGTGCCAGCATTTTATCGAAGGGGGCGTCTGGCTACACCTTC,TRBJ1-2,once,TRBD1,TRBV27
CSAQSRLAGQYNEQFF,TGCAGTGCGCAAAGTCGGCTAGCGGGCCAGTACAATGAGCAGTTCTTC,TRBJ2-1,.,TRBD2,TRBV20-1
CSARDSQGLPYEQYF,TGCAGTGCTAGAGATTCACAGGGACTACCCTACGAGCAGTACTTC,TRBJ2-7,.,.,TRBV20-1
CASSRGLADNTGELFF,TGTGCCAGCAGCAGAGGACTAGCGGATAACACCGGGGAGCTGTTTTTT,TRBJ2-2,.,TRBD2,TRBV4-2
CASSQDGGGAGNEQFF,TGTGCCAGCAGCCAAGATGGCGGGGGGGCCGGCAATGAGCAGTTCTTC,TRBJ2-1,.,TRBD2,TRBV3-1
CASSVGREGYEQYF,TGTGCCAGCAGTGTAGGCAGGGAGGGCTACGAGCAGTACTTC,TRBJ2-7,.,TRBD2,TRBV12-3/TRBV12-4
CSPTSGGSYNEQYF,TGCAGTCCGACTAGCGGGGGATCCTACAATGAGCAGTACTTC,TRBJ2-5,.,TRBD2,TRBV20-1
CATSSGIQGGYEQYF,TGTGCCACCAGCAGTGGAATACAGGGGGGGTACGAGCAGTACTTC,TRBJ2-7,.,.,TRBV15
CASSSSSGVAYEQYF,TGTGCCAGCAGTTCCTCTTCGGGAGTAGCCTACGAGCAGTACTTC,TRBJ2-7,once,.,TRBV28
CASSLRGDQPQHF,TGTGCCAGCAGCCTTAGGGGGGACCAGCCCCAGCATTTT,TRBJ1-5,many,.,TRBV12-3/TRBV12-4
CASSSGTSGRAFYEQYF,TGTGCCAGCAGCTCGGGGACTAGCGGGAGGGCCTTCTACGAGCAGTACTTC,TRBJ2-7,.,TRBD2,TRBV7-9
CSANRDRASYEQYF,TGCAGTGCTAACAGGGACAGGGCATCCTACGAGCAGTACTTC,TRBJ2-7,few,TRBD1,TRBV20-1
CSASWDQETRYF,TGCAGTGCTAGCTGGGATCAAGAGACCCGGTACTTC,TRBJ2-5,.,.,TRBV20-1
CASMLSGANVLTF,TGTGCCAGCATGCTCTCTGGGGCCAACGTCCTGACTTTC,TRBJ2-6,.,.,TRBV6-5
CSAREGPYEQYF,TGCAGTGCTAGAGAGGGCCCCTACGAGCAGTACTTC,TRBJ2-7,few,.,TRBV20-1
CASTQTPGHEQFF,TGTGCCAGCACCCAAACCCCGGGGCATGAGCAGTTCTTC,TRBJ2-1,few,.,TRBV6-2/TRBV6-3